These T cell receptor beta chains were read from a single sample in a study of spatial heterogeneity in lung cancer. TCRdb passed the 5' RACE reads through MiXCR, listing each CDR3 protein once. This sample yields about 92,000 distinct CDR3 sequences, of which more than 10% are seen a single time; about 40% belongs to the top ten. Sample: PBMCs, taken at surgery. The receptors stem from a male donor with early-stage non-small cell lung cancer. The CDR3 runs from the conserved cysteine through the conserved F or W. A D gene is named only where the DNA matches it firmly. The size entry is marked missing in some rows and otherwise reads once, few, many or a size class.

TGTGCCAGCAGTGAATACAGGGACGAAGAGCAGTACTTC CASSEYRDEEQYF TRBV2 - many TRBJ2-7
TGCAGTGCTAGAGATATGCGGCCGAGCTCCTACGAGCAGTACTTC CSARDMRPSSYEQYF TRBV20-1 - - TRBJ2-7
TGCAGTGCTAGGGGGCAGGGGACCTCTGGAAACACCATATATTTT CSARGQGTSGNTIYF TRBV20-1 - many TRBJ1-3
TGCAGTGCTATCAGGGGACAGGGGGCCTACGAGCAGTACTTC CSAIRGQGAYEQYF TRBV20-1 TRBD1 - TRBJ2-7
TGTGCCAGCAGCTGGGACAGGGGGCGTCGGGGCACCGGGGAGCTGTTTTTT CASSWDRGRRGTGELFF TRBV5-4 TRBD1 - TRBJ2-2
TGTGCCATCAGTGGATGGGACGGGGCCGGGGAGCTGTTTTTT CAISGWDGAGELFF TRBV10-3 - - TRBJ2-2
TGCGCCAGCAGCCCTTTCGGGAGTGGGCCCGGGGAGCTGTTTTTT CASSPFGSGPGELFF TRBV5-1 - few TRBJ2-2
TGTGCCAGCAGTCCTGGGACAGGGGGCATTACCGGGGAGCTGTTTTTT CASSPGTGGITGELFF TRBV12-3/TRBV12-4 TRBD1 few TRBJ2-2
TGTGCCACCAGCAGAGATGGAGGTAGAGGGAATGAAAAACTGTTTTTT CATSRDGGRGNEKLFF TRBV15 - few TRBJ1-4
TGTGCCAGCAGTTACAGGGGCGAGCAGTACTTC CASSYRGEQYF TRBV12-3/TRBV12-4 TRBD1 few TRBJ2-7
TGCAGTGCTAGAATCCGAGCGGGGCGCACAGATACGCAGTATTTT CSARIRAGRTDTQYF TRBV20-1 TRBD2 many TRBJ2-3
TGTGCCAGCAGCTTCTATTACGAGCAGTACTTC CASSFYYEQYF TRBV7-2 - few TRBJ2-7
TGTGCCACCAGCAAAGGGACGGGATACTCTGGAAACACCATATATTTT CATSKGTGYSGNTIYF TRBV15 - - TRBJ1-3
TGTGCCAGCAGCCGTACAGGGGGGCTTAGCACAGATACGCAGTATTTT CASSRTGGLSTDTQYF TRBV5-4 TRBD1 - TRBJ2-3
TGTGCCAGCAGTTTGGCGTCCGGGGCGAGGTCTAATGAAAAACTGTTTTTT CASSLASGARSNEKLFF TRBV28 - few TRBJ1-4
TGTGCCAGCAGTCCCCCGGGACAGCAAGAGACCCAGTACTTC CASSPPGQQETQYF TRBV28 TRBD1 - TRBJ2-5
TGCGCCAGCAGCCGACCCGAGGGCCCGCAGTATTTT CASSRPEGPQYF TRBV10-2 - - TRBJ2-3
TGCAGTGTAGCGGGAGAAGAGACCCAGTACTTC CSVAGEETQYF TRBV20-1 TRBD2 - TRBJ2-5
TGCAGCGTTGAAGGGGGACAGGGGCACTACAATGAGCAGTTCTTC CSVEGGQGHYNEQFF TRBV29-1 TRBD1 few TRBJ2-1
TGTGCCAGCAGCTTAGCGAGGGGACAGGGTGCCGGAAAACTGTTTTTT CASSLARGQGAGKLFF TRBV7-2 TRBD1 few TRBJ1-4
TGCGCCAGCAGCCCGGGACAGCACAATGAGCAGTTCTTC CASSPGQHNEQFF TRBV5-1 TRBD1 - TRBJ2-1
TGTGCCAGCAGTGACACCGCGAATCAGCCCCAGCATTTT CASSDTANQPQHF TRBV2 - - TRBJ1-5
TGCAGTGCCACGGACAGGGAGAACTATGGCTACACCTTC CSATDRENYGYTF TRBV20-1 TRBD1 - TRBJ1-2
TGCGCCAGCAGCCAAGAATTTAGGGGGTTTGGGAACGAGCAGTACTTC CASSQEFRGFGNEQYF TRBV4-1 - - TRBJ2-7
TGTGCCATCAGTGAAACAGAGGCGAACATTCAGTACTTC CAISETEANIQYF TRBV10-3 - - TRBJ2-4